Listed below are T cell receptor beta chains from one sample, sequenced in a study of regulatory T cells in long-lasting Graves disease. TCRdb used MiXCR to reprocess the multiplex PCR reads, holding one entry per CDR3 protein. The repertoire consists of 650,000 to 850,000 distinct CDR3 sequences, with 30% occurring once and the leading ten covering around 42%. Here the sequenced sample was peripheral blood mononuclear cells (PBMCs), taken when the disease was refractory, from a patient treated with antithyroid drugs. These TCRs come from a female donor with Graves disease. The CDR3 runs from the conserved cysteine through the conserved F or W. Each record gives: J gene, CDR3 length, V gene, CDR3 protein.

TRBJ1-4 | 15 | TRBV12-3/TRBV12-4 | CASSPPRSTNEKLFF
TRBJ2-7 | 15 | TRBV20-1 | CSAKGNRGLSYEQYF
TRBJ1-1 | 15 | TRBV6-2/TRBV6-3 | CASSYGNSINTEAFF
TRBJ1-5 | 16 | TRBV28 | CASSFGSSRGNQPQHF
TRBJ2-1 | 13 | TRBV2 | CASSEARGSEQFF
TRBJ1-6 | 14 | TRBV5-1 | CASSMGQVNSPLHF
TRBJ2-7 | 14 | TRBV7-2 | CASSLPGLAYEQYF
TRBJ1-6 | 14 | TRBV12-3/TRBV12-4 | CASSLGRGPSPLHF
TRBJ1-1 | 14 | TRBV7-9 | CASKLSGANTEAFF
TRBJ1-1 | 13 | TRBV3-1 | CASSQEVTPEAFF
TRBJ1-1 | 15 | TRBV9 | CASSVVMQGKTEAFF
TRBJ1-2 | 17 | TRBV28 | CASSKTGEALSNYGYTF
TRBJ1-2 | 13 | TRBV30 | CAWSEFPGYGYTF
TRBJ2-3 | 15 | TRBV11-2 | CASSPWGRSTDTQYF
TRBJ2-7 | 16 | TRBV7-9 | CASSLDPRMSSYEQYF
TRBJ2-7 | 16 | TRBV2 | CASAPPPGRASYEQYF
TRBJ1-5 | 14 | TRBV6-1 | CASGETGYSQPQHF
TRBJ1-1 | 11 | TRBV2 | CASRAGPAAFF
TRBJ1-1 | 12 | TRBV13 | CASSGMNTEAFF
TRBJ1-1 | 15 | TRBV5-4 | CASSVGPGGVTEAFF